This T cell receptor (beta chain) emerged from a study of blood T cell repertoires in COVID-19. Whole-study context: Samples came from the United States, Italy and Spain, spanning acute and convalescent COVID-19. In each case, the material was cDNA or gDNA derived from T cells, B-cell-depleted T cells, or PBMCs.

As originally analysed: How many nucleated cells were present was estimated from reference gene primer amplification. Only in-frame clones appear in the TCRdb table, and some are missing; sequencing was by immunoSEQ multiplex PCR. That table gives V, J and clone size, and the DNA gave D and trimming. The sample contains 200,000 or so clones, about three quarters of which appear only once. This CDR3 is 11 amino acids long. Trimming removed 5 bases from V and 7 bases from J, with 8 bases in between. CDR1 and CDR2 (germline): MNHEY, SVGAGI. Specimen: peripheral blood. The chain couples TRBV6-5 to TRBJ1-1; no clear D. The sequence came from a woman aged 70-85 years with acute or convalescent COVID-19. The CDR3 reads CASSPGSEAFF. The CDR3 DNA sequence: TGTGCCAGCAGTCCCGGGAGTGAAGCTTTCTTT.